These 3 T cell receptor beta chains were sequenced from one sample in a study of shared clonotypes between healthy human individuals. Measured with immunoSEQ multiplex PCR; TCRdb has only the in-frame clones, and not every one. The table shows 2.5 million or so clones, with around nine tenths occurring only once. Sequenced input: naive CD4+ T cells sorted from blood. The subset is: CD45RA+ positively selected. The receptors stem from a man aged 18 to 30 in good health.

This clone was observed once. The chain is built from TRBV6-5 and TRBJ2-2; 8 bases fit TRBD1. V lost 5 bases to trimming and J lost 7 bases; unmatched junction nucleotides: 9. From germline, CDR1 is MNHEY and CDR2 SVGAGI. This CDR3 has 15 residues. The CDR3 bases are TGTGCCAGCAGTGTTTTTCAGGGGGCAGGCGGGGAGCTGTTTTTT. Translated: CASSVFQGAGGELFF.

Here the CDR3 reads CASSLHDRTFNEQFF. The CDR3 nucleotides are TGTGCCAGCAGCTTACACGACAGGACGTTCAATGAGCAGTTCTTC. The chain recombines TRBV11-2 with TRBJ2-1, with D perhaps TRBD1 (6 bases). Trimming removed 2 bases from V and 6 bases from J, with 14 bases in between. The CDR3 spans 15 residues. Germline CDR1 and CDR2: SGHAT and FQNNGV. The full variable domain, its missing parts supplied by reference TRBV11-2 and TRBJ2-1, is EAGVAQSPRYKIIEKRQSVAFWCNPISGHATLYWYQQILGQGPKLLIQFQNNGVVDDSQLPKDRFSAERLKGVDSTLKIQPAKLEDSAVYLCASSLHDRTFNEQFFGPGTRLTVL.

In its sample, this clone was seen a few times. The chain employs TRBV10-1 and TRBJ2-7; no reliable D call. The germline gives CDR1 WNHNN, CDR2 SYGVQD (reference sequence). CDR3 length equals 13 residues. V lost 5 bases and J 3 bases, leaving 11 bases between the germline ends. The CDR3 is CASSPRPFYEQYF. The CDR3 nucleotides are TGCGCCAGCAGTCCTCGGCCTTTCTACGAGCAGTACTTC.